This TCR beta chain stems from a study of cytotoxic CD8 clonotypes in ibrutinib-treated CLL (dated by TCRdb to the early 2020s). At the level of the whole study: The cohort had about ten relapsed/refractory and more than 14 treatment-naive patients; roughly 17 were IGHV unmutated. Cryopreserved peripheral blood mononuclear cells were obtained prior to treatment, at the time of response, and at either disease progression or sustained remission. Response samples were taken after a median of around 13 months on treatment, ranging from about 6 to 40 months. Longitudinal samples were available for about 30% of the roughly 86 trial participants. Partial responses were observed in about 25 patients and complete responses in 2; after a median follow-up of 68 months, remission was maintained in 14 patients and progression was observed in approximately 12. Patients were still on ibrutinib when every remission and progressive disease sample was collected. An average of around 250,000 productive templates and approximately 91,000 productive rearrangements was obtained per sample.

According to the germline V gene, CDR1 reads SGHRS and CDR2 reads YFSETQ. Germline trimming: 2 bases from V, 1 base from J; junction bases outside gene matches: 2. Counted from cysteine to phenylalanine, this CDR3 has 15 amino acids. Only the CDR3 DNA is retained, 45 bases long and in frame from the first base. About this clone itself: Its binding antigen is unknown. No much larger clone is present one base from it, and per-base qualities are unavailable.

The sample's time point label, decoded: approximately eleven months on ibrutinib. For TCR beta library preparation, roughly 2 micrograms of genomic DNA was extracted from cryopreserved PBMCs. Longitudinal blood samples from CLL patients receiving ibrutinib monotherapy were subjected to high-throughput TCR beta sequencing. Patients were enrolled in a phase 2 open-label single-center ibrutinib monotherapy trial. The goal of deep resolution MiSeq sequencing was a depth between 1 in 1 million and 1 in 200,000 T cells, and coverage averaged 10x per clonotype. The immunoSEQ hsTCRB Kit was used to generate TCR beta libraries. Processing in the source paper ran as follows. Data were analyzed with ImmunoSEQ Data Assistant and ImmunoSEQ Analyzer, with V, D and J genes assigned per IMGT definitions. Clonality, which ranges from 0 to 1, was calculated by subtracting the normalized Shannon entropy of productive rearrangement frequencies from one. Only overrepresented clonotypes making up at least 0.05% of each patient's repertoire were included in the public clonotype analysis. Thirteen age-matched healthy donor repertoires from immuneACCESS were used as controls for clonality. Entries here come from immuneACCESS through TCRdb and include only in-frame sequences with V and J called. Some clones fail to appear in such tables; in the studies checked, an unresolved V gene covers under half of the shortfall, and the cause of the remainder is unknown. The DNA was the basis for D and trimming; V, J and clone size are from that table. This sample lists 97,000 or so clones; 60% to 80% were detected once. The top ten clonotypes cover about 33% of the sample.

Broader findings and caveats from the paper: Clonality increased at ibrutinib response, stayed stable in sustained remission, and fell back toward baseline at progression. Lymph node repertoires were not examined, and the timing of sampling was not matched between patients in sustained remission and those whose disease progressed. Baseline clonality exceeded that of age-matched healthy donors and correlated strongly with circulating CD8+ T-cell counts. Public clonotypes were rare and either shrank or stayed stable during treatment, and the rise in clonality at ibrutinib response reflected expansion of private clonotypes.

This receptor was identified in a human donor with chronic lymphocytic leukemia. The specimen was PBMCs, collected after 12 months of ibrutinib treatment. Recombination linked TRBV5-1 to TRBJ2-7, and 11 bases in between align with TRBD1. The nucleotide sequence reads TGCGCCAGCAGCTTCGGGACAGGGGGGTCCTACGAGCAGTACTTC. Its protein is CASSFGTGGSYEQYF. With the portions outside the CDR3 filled from the reference TRBV5-1 and TRBJ2-7 genes, the complete variable region becomes KAGVTQTPRYLIKTRGQQVTLSCSPISGHRSVSWYQQTPGQGLQFLFEYFSETQRNKGNFPGRFSGRQFSNSRSEMNVSTLELGDSALYLCASSFGTGGSYEQYFGPGTRLTVT.